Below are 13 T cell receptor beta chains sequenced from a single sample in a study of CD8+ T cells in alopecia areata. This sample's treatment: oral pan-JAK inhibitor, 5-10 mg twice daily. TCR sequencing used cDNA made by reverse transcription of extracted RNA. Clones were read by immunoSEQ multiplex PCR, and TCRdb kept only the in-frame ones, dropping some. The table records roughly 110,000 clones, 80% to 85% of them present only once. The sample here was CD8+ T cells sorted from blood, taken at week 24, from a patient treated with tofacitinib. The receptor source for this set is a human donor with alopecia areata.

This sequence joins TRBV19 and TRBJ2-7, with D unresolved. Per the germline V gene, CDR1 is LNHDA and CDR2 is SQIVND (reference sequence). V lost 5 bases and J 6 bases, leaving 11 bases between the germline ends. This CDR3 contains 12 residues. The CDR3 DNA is TGTGCCAGTAGTTCCTACCGGAGCGAGCAGTACTTC. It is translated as CASSSYRSEQYF.

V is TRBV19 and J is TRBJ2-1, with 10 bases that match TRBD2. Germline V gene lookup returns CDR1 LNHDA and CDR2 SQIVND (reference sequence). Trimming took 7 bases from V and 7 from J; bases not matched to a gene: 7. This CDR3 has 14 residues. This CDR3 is CASTSVAGGNEQFF. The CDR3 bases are TGTGCCAGTACGTCGGTAGCGGGGGGTAATGAGCAGTTCTTC.

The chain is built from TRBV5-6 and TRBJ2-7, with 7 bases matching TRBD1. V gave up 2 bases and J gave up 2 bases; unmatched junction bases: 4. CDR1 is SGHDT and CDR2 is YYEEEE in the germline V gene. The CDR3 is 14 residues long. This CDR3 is CASSFVTGPYEQYF. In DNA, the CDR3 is TGTGCCAGCAGCTTCGTGACAGGGCCCTACGAGCAGTACTTC.

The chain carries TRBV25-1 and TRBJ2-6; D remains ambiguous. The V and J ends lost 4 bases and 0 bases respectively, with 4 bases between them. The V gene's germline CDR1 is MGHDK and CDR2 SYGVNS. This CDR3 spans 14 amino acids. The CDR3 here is CASSGSSGANVLTF. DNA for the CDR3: TGTGCCAGCAGTGGAAGCTCTGGGGCCAACGTCCTGACTTTC.

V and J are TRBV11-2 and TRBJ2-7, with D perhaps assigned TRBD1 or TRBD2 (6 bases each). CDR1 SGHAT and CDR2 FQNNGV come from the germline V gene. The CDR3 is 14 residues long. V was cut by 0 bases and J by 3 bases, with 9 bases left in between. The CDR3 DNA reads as TGTGCCAGCAGCTTAGACAGGGGAGGCTACGAGCAGTACTTC. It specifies CASSLDRGGYEQYF.

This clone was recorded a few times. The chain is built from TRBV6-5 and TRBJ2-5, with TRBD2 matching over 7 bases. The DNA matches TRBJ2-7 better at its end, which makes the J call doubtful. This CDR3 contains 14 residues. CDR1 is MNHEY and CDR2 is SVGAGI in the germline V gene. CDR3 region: CASSTSEGLHEQYF. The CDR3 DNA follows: TGTGCCAGCAGTACTAGCGAGGGTCTCCACGAGCAGTACTTC.

The CDR3 region is CASSQGYNEQFF. CDR3 coding DNA: TGTGCCAGCAGTCAGGGTTACAATGAGCAGTTCTTC. This chain connects TRBV6-5 to TRBJ2-1; a weak D match, TRBD1 (5 bases). Trimming removed 5 bases at V and 4 bases at J, with 6 bases between. CDR3 length: 12 amino acids. Germline V gene sequence: CDR1 MNHEY, CDR2 SVGAGI.

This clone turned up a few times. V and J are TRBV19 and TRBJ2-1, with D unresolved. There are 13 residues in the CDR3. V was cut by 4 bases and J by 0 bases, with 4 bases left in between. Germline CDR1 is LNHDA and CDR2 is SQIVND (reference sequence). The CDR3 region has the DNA TGTGCCAGTAGTACTAGCTCCTACAATGAGCAGTTCTTC. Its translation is CASSTSSYNEQFF.

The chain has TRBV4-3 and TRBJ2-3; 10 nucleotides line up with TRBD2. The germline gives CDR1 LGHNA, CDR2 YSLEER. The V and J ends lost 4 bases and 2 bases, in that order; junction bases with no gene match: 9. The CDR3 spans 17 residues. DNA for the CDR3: TGCGCCAGCAGCCGAACCACTCTAGCGGGGGACACAGATACGCAGTATTTT. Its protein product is CASSRTTLAGDTDTQYF.

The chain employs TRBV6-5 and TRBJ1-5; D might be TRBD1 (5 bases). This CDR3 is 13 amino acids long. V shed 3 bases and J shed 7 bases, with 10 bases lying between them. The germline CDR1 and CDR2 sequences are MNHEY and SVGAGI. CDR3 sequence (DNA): TGTGCCAGCAGTTATTTGCCAGGGCAGCCCCAGCATTTT. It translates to CASSYLPGQPQHF.

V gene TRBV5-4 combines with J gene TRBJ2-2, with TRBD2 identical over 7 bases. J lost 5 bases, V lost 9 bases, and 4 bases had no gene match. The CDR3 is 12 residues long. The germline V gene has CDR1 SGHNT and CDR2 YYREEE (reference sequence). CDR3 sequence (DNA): TGTGCCATGACAGCGGGGACCGGGGAGCTGTTTTTT. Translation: CAMTAGTGELFF.

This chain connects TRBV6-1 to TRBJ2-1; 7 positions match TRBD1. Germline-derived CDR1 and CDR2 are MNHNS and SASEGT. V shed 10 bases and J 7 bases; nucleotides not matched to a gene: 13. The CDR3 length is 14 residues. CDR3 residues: CAITGTDTGNEQFF. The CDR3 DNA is TGTGCCATTACCGGGACAGACACTGGGAATGAGCAGTTCTTC.

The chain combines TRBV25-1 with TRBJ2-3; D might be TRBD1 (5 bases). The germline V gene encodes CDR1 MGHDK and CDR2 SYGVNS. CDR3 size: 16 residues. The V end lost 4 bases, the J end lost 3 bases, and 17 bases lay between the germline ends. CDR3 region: CASSVVQGYFTDTQYF. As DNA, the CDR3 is TGTGCCAGCAGTGTTGTCCAGGGCTATTTTACAGATACGCAGTATTTT. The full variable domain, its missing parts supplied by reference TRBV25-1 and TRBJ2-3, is EADIYQTPRYLVIGTGKKITLECSQTMGHDKMYWYQQDPGMELHLIHYSYGVNSTEKGDLSSESTVSRIRTEHFPLTLESARPSHTSQYLCASSVVQGYFTDTQYFGPGTRLTVL.